The 10 T cell receptor beta chains given below trace back to one sample, sequenced in a study of blood T cell repertoires in COVID-19. Sequencing used immunoSEQ multiplex PCR; TCRdb keeps in-frame clones, though not all of them. Among about 370,000 clones listed, around nine tenths were seen once. What was sequenced was PBMCs or T cells enriched from blood (not recorded which). These receptor sequences come from a woman in her 30s who had recovered from COVID-19.

The V call is TRBV6-1, the J call TRBJ2-7; possible D gene TRBD1, 5 bases. The germline CDR1 and CDR2 sequences are MNHNS and SASEGT. The CDR3 length is 14 residues. Trimming took 2 bases from V and 3 from J, leaving 11 bases between them. CDR3 loop: CASSEYQGGYEQYF. The CDR3 DNA is TGTGCCAGCAGTGAATATCAGGGCGGCTACGAGCAGTACTTC.

V usage is TRBV10-3 and J usage is TRBJ1-1; D gene unclear. V dropped 2 bases and J dropped 10 bases, with 8 bases sitting between them. In germline, CDR1 is ENHRY, CDR2 SYGVKD. The CDR3 spans 11 residues. The CDR3 nucleotides read TGTGCCATCAGTGAGGGACTCCGAGCTTTCTTT. It specifies CAISEGLRAFF.

This chain connects TRBV11-2 to TRBJ2-1; no clear D gene. V gave up 1 base and J gave up 6 bases, with 4 bases separating them. CDR1 is SGHAT, CDR2 FQNNGV, per germline. This CDR3 has 12 residues. In DNA form, the CDR3 reads TGTGCCAGCAGCTTAGTCCTCAATGAGCAGTTCTTC. Its translation: CASSLVLNEQFF. The variable domain in full, with the rest retrieved from reference TRBV11-2 and TRBJ2-1, is EAGVAQSPRYKIIEKRQSVAFWCNPISGHATLYWYQQILGQGPKLLIQFQNNGVVDDSQLPKDRFSAERLKGVDSTLKIQPAKLEDSAVYLCASSLVLNEQFFGPGTRLTVL.

V is TRBV25-1 and J is TRBJ1-5; 8 bases align to TRBD1. This CDR3 is built from 18 residues. The trim removed 2 bases at V and 0 bases at J, leaving 9 bases unmatched. Per germline, CDR1 MGHDK and CDR2 SYGVNS. The CDR3 DNA follows: TGTGCCAGCAGTGAAATAGAGGACAGGGACTATAGCAATCAGCCCCAGCATTTT. Amino acid sequence: CASSEIEDRDYSNQPQHF.

V gene TRBV11-2 combines with J gene TRBJ2-5; 10 bases are shared with TRBD2. The germline V gene has CDR1 SGHAT and CDR2 FQNNGV. The CDR3 runs to 19 residues. Unmatched junction bases numbered 16, after V lost 5 bases and J lost 1 base. The CDR3 DNA reads as TGTGCCAGCAGCACCCTAGCGGGAGTATTTTCTGGTTTCCAAGAGACCCAGTACTTC. This sequence encodes CASSTLAGVFSGFQETQYF. Variable domain in full (rest from reference TRBV11-2 and TRBJ2-5): EAGVAQSPRYKIIEKRQSVAFWCNPISGHATLYWYQQILGQGPKLLIQFQNNGVVDDSQLPKDRFSAERLKGVDSTLKIQPAKLEDSAVYLCASSTLAGVFSGFQETQYFGPGTRLLVL.

V gene TRBV5-1 combines with J gene TRBJ1-6, with a weak D call TRBD1 (6 bases). Trimming removed 4 bases at V and 4 bases at J, with 15 bases between. This CDR3 has 16 residues. CDR1 is SGHRS, CDR2 YFSETQ, per germline. The CDR3 nucleotides read TGCGCCAGCAGCCCCAAGCTACAGGGATATAATTCACCCCTCCACTTT. Translated: CASSPKLQGYNSPLHF.

This clone occurred a few times. The chain combines TRBV6-5 with TRBJ2-5; D is undetermined. With 3 bases removed from V and 0 bases from J, the gap between germline ends came to 5 bases. Germline V gene lookup returns CDR1 MNHEY and CDR2 SVGAGI. CDR3 size: 13 residues. CDR3 in amino acids: CASSYRNQETQYF. In nucleotides, the CDR3 is TGTGCCAGCAGTTATAGAAACCAAGAGACCCAGTACTTC.

This chain links TRBV19 with TRBJ1-4, with a tentative D call TRBD1 (5 bases). Trimming pared 7 bases from V and 6 bases from J, leaving 18 bases between. Germline lookup yields CDR1 LNHDA and CDR2 SQIVND (reference sequence). The CDR3 sequence is 15 residues long. The CDR3 loop is CASTAPTRGDEKLFF. The CDR3 DNA follows: TGTGCCAGTACCGCGCCAACCCGGGGGGATGAAAAACTGTTTTTT.

The chain combines TRBV30 with TRBJ2-7; 14 nucleotides match TRBD2. Germline values: CDR1 GTSNPN, CDR2 SVGIG (reference sequence). The length of the CDR3 is 16 residues. Trimming at V came to 4 bases and at J to 4 bases, leaving 9 bases not matched to a gene. The CDR3 reads CAWTPPGLAGDYEQYF. DNA for the CDR3: TGTGCCTGGACTCCACCGGGACTAGCGGGAGATTACGAGCAGTACTTC.

V is TRBV6-1 and J is TRBJ1-1; TRBD1 is a possible D gene (5 bases). The germline V and J ends were trimmed by 2 bases and 5 bases, with 12 bases remaining between them. The CDR3 extends over 14 amino acids. Germline-derived CDR1 and CDR2 are MNHNS and SASEGT. The CDR3 here is CASSERGLSTEAFF. For the CDR3, the DNA is TGTGCCAGCAGTGAAAGGGGTCTCTCGACTGAAGCTTTCTTT.